This T cell receptor beta chain comes out of a study of blood T cell repertoires in COVID-19. Produced via immunoSEQ multiplex PCR; TCRdb's table is partial and in-frame only. The sample includes some 42,000 clones, 77% of them seen just once. The CDR3 is 15 residues long. Deletions cut 6 bases from V and 1 base from J, with 16 bases between. Germline CDR1 reads SGHRS; CDR2 reads YFSETQ. The sequence derives from a woman in her 70s with acute or convalescent COVID-19. V usage is TRBV5-1 and J usage is TRBJ1-1; D perhaps matches TRBD1 (5 bases). The specimen was peripheral blood. The CDR3 coding sequence is TGCGCCAGCAAATACGCGGACACCAAGAACACTGAAGCTTTCTTT. Translated, it gives CASKYADTKNTEAFF.